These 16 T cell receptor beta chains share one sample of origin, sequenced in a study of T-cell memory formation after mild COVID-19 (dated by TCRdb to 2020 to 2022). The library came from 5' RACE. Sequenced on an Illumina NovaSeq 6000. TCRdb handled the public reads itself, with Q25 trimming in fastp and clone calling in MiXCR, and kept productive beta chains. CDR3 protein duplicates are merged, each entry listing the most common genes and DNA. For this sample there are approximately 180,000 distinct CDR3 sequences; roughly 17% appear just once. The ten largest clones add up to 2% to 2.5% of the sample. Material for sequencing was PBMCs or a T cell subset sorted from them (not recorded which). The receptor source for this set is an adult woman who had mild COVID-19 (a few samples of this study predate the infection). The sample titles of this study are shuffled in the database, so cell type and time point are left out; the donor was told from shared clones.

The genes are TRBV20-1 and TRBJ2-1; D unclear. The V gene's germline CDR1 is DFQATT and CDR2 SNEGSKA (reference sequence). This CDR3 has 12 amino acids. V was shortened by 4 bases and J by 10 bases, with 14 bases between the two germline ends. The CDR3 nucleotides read TGCAGTGCTACCAGTCCCGGGCCGGAGCAGTTCTTC. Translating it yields CSATSPGPEQFF.

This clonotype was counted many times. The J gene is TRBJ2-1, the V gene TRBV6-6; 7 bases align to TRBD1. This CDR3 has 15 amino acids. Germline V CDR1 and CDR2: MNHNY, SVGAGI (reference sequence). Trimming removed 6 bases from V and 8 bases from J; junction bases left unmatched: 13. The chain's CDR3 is CASSRPGQKGDEQFF. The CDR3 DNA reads TGTGCCAGCAGCAGACCGGGACAGAAAGGCGATGAGCAGTTCTTC.

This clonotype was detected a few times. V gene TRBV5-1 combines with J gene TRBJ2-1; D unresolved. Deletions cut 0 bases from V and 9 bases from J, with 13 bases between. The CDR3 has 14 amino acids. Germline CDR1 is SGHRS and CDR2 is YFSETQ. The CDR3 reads CASSLVLESGEQFF. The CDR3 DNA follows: TGCGCCAGCAGCTTGGTTTTGGAAAGTGGTGAGCAGTTCTTC.

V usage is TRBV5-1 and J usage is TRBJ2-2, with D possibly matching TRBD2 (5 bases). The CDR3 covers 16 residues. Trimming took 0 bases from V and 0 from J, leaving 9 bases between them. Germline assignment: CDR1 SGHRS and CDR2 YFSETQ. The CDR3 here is CASSLDVGANTGELFF. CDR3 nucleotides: TGCGCCAGCAGCTTGGACGTCGGGGCGAACACCGGGGAGCTGTTTTTT. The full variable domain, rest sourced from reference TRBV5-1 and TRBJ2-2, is KAGVTQTPRYLIKTRGQQVTLSCSPISGHRSVSWYQQTPGQGLQFLFEYFSETQRNKGNFPGRFSGRQFSNSRSEMNVSTLELGDSALYLCASSLDVGANTGELFFGEGSRLTVL.

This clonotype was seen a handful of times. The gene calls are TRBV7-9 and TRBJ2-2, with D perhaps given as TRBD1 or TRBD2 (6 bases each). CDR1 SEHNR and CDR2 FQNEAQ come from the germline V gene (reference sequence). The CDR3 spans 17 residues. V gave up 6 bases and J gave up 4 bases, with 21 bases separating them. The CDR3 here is CASSSLPRGQGTGELFF. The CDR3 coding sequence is TGTGCCAGCAGTTCCCTGCCTCGGGGGCAGGGCACCGGGGAGCTGTTTTTT.

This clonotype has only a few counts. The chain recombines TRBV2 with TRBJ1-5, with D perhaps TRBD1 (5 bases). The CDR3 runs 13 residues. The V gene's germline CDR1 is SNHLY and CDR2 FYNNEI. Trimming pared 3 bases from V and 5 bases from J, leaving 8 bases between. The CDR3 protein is CASSERGYQPQHF. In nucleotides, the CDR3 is TGTGCCAGCAGTGAGAGGGGTTATCAGCCCCAGCATTTT.

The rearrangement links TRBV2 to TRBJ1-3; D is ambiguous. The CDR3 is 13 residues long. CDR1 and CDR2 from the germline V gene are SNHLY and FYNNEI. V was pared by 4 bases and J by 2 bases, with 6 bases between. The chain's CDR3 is CASSGGPGNTIYF. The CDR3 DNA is TGTGCCAGCAGTGGTGGGCCTGGAAACACCATATATTTT.

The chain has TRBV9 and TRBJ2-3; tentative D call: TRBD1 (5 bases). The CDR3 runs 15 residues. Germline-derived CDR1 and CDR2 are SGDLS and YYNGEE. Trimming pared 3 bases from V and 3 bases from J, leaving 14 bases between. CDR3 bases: TGTGCCAGCAGCGCTTCCCCAGGGTGGACAGATACGCAGTATTTT. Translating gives CASSASPGWTDTQYF.

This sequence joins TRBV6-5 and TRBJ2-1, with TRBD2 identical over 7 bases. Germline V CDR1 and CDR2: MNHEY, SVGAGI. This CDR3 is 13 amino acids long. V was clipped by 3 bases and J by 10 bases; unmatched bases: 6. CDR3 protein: CASSYSAGAEQFF. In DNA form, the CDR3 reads TGTGCCAGCAGTTATTCGGCGGGAGCGGAGCAGTTCTTC.

This CDR3 is CATRNQGPTINEQFF. The CDR3 DNA sequence: TGTGCCACCAGAAACCAGGGACCCACTATCAATGAGCAGTTCTTC. The genes are TRBV10-3 and TRBJ2-1, with D perhaps matching TRBD1 or TRBD2 (5 bases each). Germline-derived CDR1 and CDR2 are ENHRY and SYGVKD. This CDR3 is 15 amino acids long. The ends were cut back, 10 bases at V and 6 bases at J, with 22 bases in the middle.

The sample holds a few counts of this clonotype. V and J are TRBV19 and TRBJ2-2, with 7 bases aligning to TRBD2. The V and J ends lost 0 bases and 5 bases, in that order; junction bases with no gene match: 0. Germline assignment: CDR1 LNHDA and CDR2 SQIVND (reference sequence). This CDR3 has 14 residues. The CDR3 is CASSIEGGTGELFF. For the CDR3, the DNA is TGTGCCAGTAGTATAGAGGGGGGGACCGGGGAGCTGTTTTTT.

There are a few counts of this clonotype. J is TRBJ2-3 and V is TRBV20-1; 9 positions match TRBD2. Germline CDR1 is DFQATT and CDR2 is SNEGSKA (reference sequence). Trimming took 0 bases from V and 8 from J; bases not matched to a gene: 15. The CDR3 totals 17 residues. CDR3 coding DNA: TGCAGTGCTAGAGAGGGACTAGCACCCGGAGGGGTCGGTACGCAGTATTTT. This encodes CSAREGLAPGGVGTQYF.

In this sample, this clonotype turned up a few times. CDR3 sequence: CSVQGQWTEAFF. DNA for the CDR3: TGCAGCGTCCAGGGTCAGTGGACTGAAGCTTTCTTT. J is TRBJ1-1 and V is TRBV29-1; possibly TRBD1 for D (5 bases). Germline lookup yields CDR1 SQVTM and CDR2 ANQGSEA. This CDR3 is built from 12 residues. V gave up 6 bases and J gave up 5 bases, with 13 bases separating them.

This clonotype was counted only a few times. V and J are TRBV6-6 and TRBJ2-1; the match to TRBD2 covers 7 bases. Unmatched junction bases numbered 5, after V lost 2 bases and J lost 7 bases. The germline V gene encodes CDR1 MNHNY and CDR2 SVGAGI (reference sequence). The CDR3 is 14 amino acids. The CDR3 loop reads CASSYGGGPNEQFF. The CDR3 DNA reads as TGTGCCAGCAGTTACGGGGGAGGGCCGAATGAGCAGTTCTTC.

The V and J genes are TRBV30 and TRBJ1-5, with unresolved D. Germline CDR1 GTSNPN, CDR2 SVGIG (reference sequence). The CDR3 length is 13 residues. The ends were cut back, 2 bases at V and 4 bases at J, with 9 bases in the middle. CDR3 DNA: TGTGCCTGGAGTCTGCGCCTGAATCAGCCCCAGCATTTT. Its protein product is CAWSLRLNQPQHF.

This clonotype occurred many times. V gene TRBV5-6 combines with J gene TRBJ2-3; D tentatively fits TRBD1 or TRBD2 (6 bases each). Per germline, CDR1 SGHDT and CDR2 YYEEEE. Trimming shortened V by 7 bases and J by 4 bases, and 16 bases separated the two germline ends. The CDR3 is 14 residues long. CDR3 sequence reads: CASGPDGGPDTQYF. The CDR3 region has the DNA TGTGCCAGCGGACCGGACGGGGGCCCAGATACGCAGTATTTT.